This T cell receptor (beta chain) was obtained from a study of cytomegalovirus exposure and HLA in healthy donors. 13 Jbeta primers and 60 Vbeta primers were used for the PCR. This table comes from immunoSEQ multiplex PCR, and its TCRdb copy is limited to in-frame clones, with some not included. This sample has about 140,000 clones, with approximately 68% found just once. Germline-derived CDR1 and CDR2 are SGHAT and FQNNGV. V shed 2 bases and J shed 10 bases, with 10 bases lying between them. This CDR3 has 12 amino acids. The J gene is TRBJ2-3, the V gene TRBV11-2; D is unclear. Material for sequencing was PBMCs. The receptor was isolated from a man aged 40-55 years in good health and CMV-seronegative. The CDR3 region has the DNA TGTGCCAGCAGCTTAAGGCTCGGGTCGCAGTATTTT. Protein sequence: CASSLRLGSQYF.